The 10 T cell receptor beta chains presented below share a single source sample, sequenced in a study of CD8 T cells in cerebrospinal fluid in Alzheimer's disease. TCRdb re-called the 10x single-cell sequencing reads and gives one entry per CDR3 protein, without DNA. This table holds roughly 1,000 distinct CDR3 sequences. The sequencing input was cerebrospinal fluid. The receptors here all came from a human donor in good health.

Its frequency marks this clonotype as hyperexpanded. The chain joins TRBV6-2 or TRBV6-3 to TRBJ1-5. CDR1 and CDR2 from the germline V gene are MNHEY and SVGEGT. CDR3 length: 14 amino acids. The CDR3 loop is CASIEGGRNQPQHF.

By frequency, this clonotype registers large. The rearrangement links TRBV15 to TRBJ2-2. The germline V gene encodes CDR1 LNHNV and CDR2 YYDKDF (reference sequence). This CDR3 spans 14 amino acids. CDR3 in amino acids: CATSRDVGTGELFF.

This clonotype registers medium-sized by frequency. Here the CDR3 reads CASSYLTGASNQPQHF. The chain carries TRBV6-6 and TRBJ1-5; the TCRdb D gene call, TRBD1, has no DNA to confirm it. Germline values: CDR1 MNHNY, CDR2 SVGAGI (reference sequence). The CDR3 length is 16 residues.

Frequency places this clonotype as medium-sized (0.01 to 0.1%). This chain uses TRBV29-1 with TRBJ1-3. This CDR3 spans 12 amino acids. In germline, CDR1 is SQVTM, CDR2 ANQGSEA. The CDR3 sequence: CSVVVSGNTIYF.

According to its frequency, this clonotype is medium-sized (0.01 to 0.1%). CDR3 amino acids: CASRSRGSTDTQYF. V is TRBV19 and J is TRBJ2-3; as DNA is missing, the TRBD1 call by TCRdb cannot be tested. The V gene's germline CDR1 is LNHDA and CDR2 SQIVND (reference sequence). There are 14 residues in the CDR3.

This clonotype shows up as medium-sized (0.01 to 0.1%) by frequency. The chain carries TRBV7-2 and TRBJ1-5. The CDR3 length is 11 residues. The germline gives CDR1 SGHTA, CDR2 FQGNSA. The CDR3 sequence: CASSLDQLQHF.

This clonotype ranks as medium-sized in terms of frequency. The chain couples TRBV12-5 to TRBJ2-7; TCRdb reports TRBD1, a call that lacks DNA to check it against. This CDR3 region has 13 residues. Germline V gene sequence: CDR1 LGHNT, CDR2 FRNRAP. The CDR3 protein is CASGLFPGYEQYF. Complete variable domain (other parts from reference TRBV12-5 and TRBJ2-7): DARVTQTPRHKVTEMGQEVTMRCQPILGHNTVFWYRQTMMQGLELLAYFRNRAPLDDSGMPKDRFSAEMPDATLATLKIQPSEPRDSAVYFCASGLFPGYEQYFGPGTRLTVT.

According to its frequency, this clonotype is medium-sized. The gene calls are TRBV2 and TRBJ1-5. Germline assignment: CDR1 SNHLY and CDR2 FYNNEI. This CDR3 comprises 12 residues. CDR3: CASTVGNQPQHF.

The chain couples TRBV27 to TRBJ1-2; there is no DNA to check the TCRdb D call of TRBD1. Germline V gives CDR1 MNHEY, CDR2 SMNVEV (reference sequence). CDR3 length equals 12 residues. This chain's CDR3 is CASRDREYGYTF.

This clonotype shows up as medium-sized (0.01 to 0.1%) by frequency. CDR3 loop: CASTPFSGNEQFF. V gene TRBV7-9 combines with J gene TRBJ2-1. Germline assignment: CDR1 SEHNR and CDR2 FQNEAQ (reference sequence). This CDR3 comprises 13 residues.